This T cell receptor (beta chain) was retrieved from a study of shared clonotypes between healthy human individuals. Study results and limitations: An anticipated effect of sequencing depth on clonotype sharing among donors was recognized. Limitation of the genetic and exposure-history diversity represented came from the few donors.

V was trimmed by 0 bases and J by 2 bases, leaving 4 bases between them. The germline V gene has CDR1 SGHTA and CDR2 FQGNSA. This CDR3 has 13 amino acids. The assay was carried out at the deep level. Sequencing of unsorted PBMC DNA was carried out using ten immunoSEQ deep assay plates. Clones were read by immunoSEQ multiplex PCR, and TCRdb kept only the in-frame ones, dropping some. The table lists around 450,000 clones, about 76% of them singletons. This clone came up once. Its antigen remains unknown. V is TRBV7-2 and J is TRBJ1-2; D call uncertain. Sequencing was performed on PBMCs. The receptor was derived from a woman aged 40 to 55 in good health. Some clones in this sample may be carry-over from other donors' samples. CDR3 sequence: CASSLAGNYGYTF. The CDR3 DNA follows: TGTGCCAGCAGCTTAGCCGGGAACTATGGCTACACCTTC.